This entry features one T cell receptor (beta chain) sequence. This sample stems from a study of shared clonotypes between healthy human individuals. Trimming stripped 8 bases from V and 3 bases from J, with 16 bases between. CDR3 length equals 15 residues. CDR1 is MNHEY and CDR2 is SVGAGI in the germline V gene. Deep was the level at which the assay was run. As originally analysed: As immunoSEQ supplied junction-only sequences (without quality scores), filtering differed. The table came from immunoSEQ multiplex PCR; TCRdb's copy has only in-frame clones and leaves some out. V, J and clone size derive from that table, while D and trimming were established from the DNA sequence. The sample has about 1 million clones; 60% to 80% are singletons.

V is TRBV6-5 and J is TRBJ1-4, with a tentative D call TRBD1 (6 bases). Material: memory CD4+ T cells sorted from blood. Subset here: CD45RA-negative fraction. This TCR was sampled from a man younger than 35 in good health. The CDR3 here is CASLFGGSSNEKLFF. As DNA, the CDR3 is TGTGCCAGCCTGTTCGGGGGCTCGTCTAATGAAAAACTGTTTTTT.